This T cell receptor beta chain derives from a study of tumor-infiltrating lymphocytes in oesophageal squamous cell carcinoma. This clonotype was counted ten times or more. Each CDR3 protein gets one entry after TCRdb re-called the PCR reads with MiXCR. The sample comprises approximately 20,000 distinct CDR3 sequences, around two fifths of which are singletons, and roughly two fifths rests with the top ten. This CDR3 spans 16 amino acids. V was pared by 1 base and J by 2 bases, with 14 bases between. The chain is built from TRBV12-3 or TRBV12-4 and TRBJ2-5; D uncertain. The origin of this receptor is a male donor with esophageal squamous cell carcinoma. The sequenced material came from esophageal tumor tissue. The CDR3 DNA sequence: TGTGCCAGCAGTTTAGTTTCCCCTGTAGAACAAGAGACCCAGTACTTC. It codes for CASSLVSPVEQETQYF.